Here is one TCR beta chain with its context. The CDR3 sequence is 14 residues long. Trimming removed 5 bases from V and 2 bases from J; junction bases left unmatched: 6. The germline CDR1 and CDR2 sequences are LNHDA and SQIVND (reference sequence). TCRdb's copy holds only in-frame clones and misses some; the assay was immunoSEQ multiplex PCR. The sample records 60,000 or so clones, 65% to 90% being singletons. The data stem from a study of PD-L1 blockade in urothelial cancer. The time point here: pretreatment peripheral blood. The receptor was isolated from a man between 65 and 80 years old with urothelial cancer. The rearrangement links TRBV19 to TRBJ2-7, with TRBD2 matching 7 bases. The sequences come from PBMCs, collected around atezolizumab (anti-PD-L1) treatment. The CDR3 sequence is CASSASGGTYEQYF. The CDR3 coding sequence is TGTGCCAGTAGTGCCTCGGGGGGAACCTACGAGCAGTACTTC.